The T cell receptor beta chain described here comes from a study of graft-versus-host responses after intestinal transplantation. Study background: Each patient got anti-thymocyte globulin induction, then tacrolimus and steroids for around three years.

Study findings and constraints: GvH clones appeared in recipient marrow, some first in ileum or blood.

Clones were sequenced by immunoSEQ multiplex PCR, and TCRdb holds only the in-frame ones, with some missing. The repertoire holds 16,000 or so clones, approximately 95% seen once, with 0.79% in the top ten. As regards this clone: Its antigen is not identified.

This CDR3 is built from 14 residues. CDR1 and CDR2 (germline): SGHDN, FVKESK. The V and J ends lost 4 bases and 2 bases respectively, with 12 bases between them. The sample consisted of PBMCs, taken 23 days after intestinal transplant. This sequence originates from a human patient who received an intestinal transplant, so some T cells may come from the graft donor. This rearrangement joins TRBV14 to TRBJ2-7; D is unresolved. The CDR3 sequence is CASSRNLPTYEQYF. CDR3 sequence (DNA): TGTGCCAGCAGCCGAAACTTGCCGACCTACGAGCAGTACTTC.